This T cell receptor (beta chain) was sequenced for a study of beta chain features in type 1 diabetes. Study information: What patients shared with healthy donors was a similar profile of age, gender and cell yields.

Study results and caveats: More deletions and fewer insertions at VDJ junctions were seen in type 1 diabetes patients. Researchers could not determine here whether HLA type influences TCRB rearrangement. There was a moderate but significant shortening of TCRB CDR3s in all four CD4+ subsets of Type 1 diabetes patients.

Reverse transcribing all isolated RNA meant expressed TCRB transcripts were sequenced. TCRdb's copy holds only in-frame clones and misses some; the assay was immunoSEQ multiplex PCR. The table includes 40,000 to 60,000 clones, approximately 60% detected once. Via the markers CD45RO/CCR7/CD25/CD127/CD95/CD27, stem cell-like memory, regulatory, central memory and naive CD4+ cells were sorted. A note on this clone: The antigen remains undetermined.

Trimming left V 4 bases short and J 4 bases short, with 17 bases between. The CDR3 has 16 residues. In germline, CDR1 is MNHEY, CDR2 SVGAGI. This chain joins TRBV6-5 and TRBJ1-5; possibly TRBD1 for D (5 bases). Sequencing input: stem cell memory CD4+ T cells from blood. This receptor was taken from a woman in her twenties or thirties with type 1 diabetes. DNA for the CDR3: TGTGCCAGCAGTTTTACGACAGCGGCGGGGAATCAGCCCCAGCATTTT. Residues: CASSFTTAAGNQPQHF.